These T cell receptor beta chains were read from a single sample in a study of blood T cell repertoires in COVID-19. Sequencing used immunoSEQ multiplex PCR; TCRdb keeps in-frame clones, though not all of them. The table has hundreds of thousands of clones, about 80% seen once. The sample consisted of peripheral blood. These receptors were taken from a woman aged 80 or over with acute or convalescent COVID-19. The CDR3 runs from the conserved cysteine through the conserved F or W. Each record gives: J gene, clone size, V gene, D gene, CDR3 DNA, CDR3 protein. The D gene is left open where the match is weak. The size entry is marked missing in some rows and otherwise reads once, few, many or a size class.

TRBJ2-5 few TRBV15 TRBD2 TGTGCCACCAGCAGACCCCCCGGGACTAGCGGGTCCCTGGAGACCCAGTACTTC CATSRPPGTSGSLETQYF
TRBJ2-1 NA TRBV28 NA TGTGCCAGCACCCCCATCCGGACAGCCAACAATGAGCAGTTCTTC CASTPIRTANNEQFF
TRBJ2-6 NA TRBV5-1 NA TGCGCCAGCAGCCCGTCTGGCCCTGGGGCCAACGTCCTGACTTTC CASSPSGPGANVLTF
TRBJ2-1 NA TRBV7-8 TRBD2 TGTGCCAGCAGCCCACGGGGGGGCCAATCCTACAATGAGCAGTTCTTC CASSPRGGQSYNEQFF
TRBJ1-4 NA TRBV4-1 TRBD1 TGCGCCAGCAGCCAAGATAAGGGGGACAGGGGGCGGGAAAAACTGTTTTTT CASSQDKGDRGREKLFF
TRBJ1-3 NA TRBV3-1/TRBV3-2 NA TGTGCCAGCAGCCAACCAACAGGGACCTCTGGAAACACCATATATTTT CASSQPTGTSGNTIYF
TRBJ1-6 few TRBV27 NA TGTGCCAGCAGTGCGGGATCTTCACCCCTCCACTTT CASSAGSSPLHF
TRBJ1-6 NA TRBV6-5 NA TGTGCCAGCAGTTACGGGGCTGATTCACCCCTCCACTTT CASSYGADSPLHF
TRBJ1-5 NA TRBV7-9 TRBD1 TGTGCCAGCAGCGCGACAGGGTACCAGCCCCAGCATTTT CASSATGYQPQHF
TRBJ2-7 few TRBV7-9 TRBD1 TGTGCCAGCAGCTTATACCCAGCAGGGGGCATCACACACGAGCAGTACTTC CASSLYPAGGITHEQYF
TRBJ2-1 NA TRBV7-3 NA TGTGCCAGCAGCTCCGGTGTCCACCCCGTCAATGAGCAGTTCTTC CASSSGVHPVNEQFF
TRBJ1-6 once TRBV5-8 NA TGTGCCAGCAGCCCCCGACAGAGTAATTCACCCCTCCACTTT CASSPRQSNSPLHF
TRBJ1-6 NA TRBV7-9 NA TGTGCCAGCAGCTTAGTGACGGGACTTGATAATTCACCCCTCCACTTT CASSLVTGLDNSPLHF
TRBJ1-6 NA TRBV30 NA TGTGCCTGGAGCCATCGAAGGGGAAGGGATTCACCCCTCCACTTT CAWSHRRGRDSPLHF
TRBJ2-1 NA TRBV7-2 TRBD1 TGTGCCAGCAGCACTGACAGGGGTTCCTACAATGAGCAGTTCTTC CASSTDRGSYNEQFF